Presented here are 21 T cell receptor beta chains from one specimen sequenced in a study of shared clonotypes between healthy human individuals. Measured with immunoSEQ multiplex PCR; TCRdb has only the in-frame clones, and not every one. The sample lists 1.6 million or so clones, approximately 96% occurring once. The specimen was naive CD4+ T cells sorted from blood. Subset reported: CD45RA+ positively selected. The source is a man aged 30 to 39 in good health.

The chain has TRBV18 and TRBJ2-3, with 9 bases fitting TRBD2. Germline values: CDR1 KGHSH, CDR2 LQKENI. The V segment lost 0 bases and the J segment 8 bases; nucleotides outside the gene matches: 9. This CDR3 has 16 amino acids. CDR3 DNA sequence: TGTGCCAGCTCACCACCGGCTAGCGGGGACGGGGGTACGCAGTATTTT. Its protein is CASSPPASGDGGTQYF.

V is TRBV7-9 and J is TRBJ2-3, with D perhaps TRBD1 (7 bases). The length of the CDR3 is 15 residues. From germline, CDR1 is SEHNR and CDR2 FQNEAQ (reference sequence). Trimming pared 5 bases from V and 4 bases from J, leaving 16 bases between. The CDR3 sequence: CASSPGDRESDTQYF. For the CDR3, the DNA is TGTGCCAGCAGCCCGGGGGACAGAGAGTCAGATACGCAGTATTTT.

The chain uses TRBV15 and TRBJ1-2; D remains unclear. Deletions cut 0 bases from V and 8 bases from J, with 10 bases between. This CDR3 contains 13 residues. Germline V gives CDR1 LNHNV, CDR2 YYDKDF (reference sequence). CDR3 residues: CATSRETNGGYTF. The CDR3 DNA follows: TGTGCCACCAGCAGAGAGACCAACGGGGGCTACACCTTC.

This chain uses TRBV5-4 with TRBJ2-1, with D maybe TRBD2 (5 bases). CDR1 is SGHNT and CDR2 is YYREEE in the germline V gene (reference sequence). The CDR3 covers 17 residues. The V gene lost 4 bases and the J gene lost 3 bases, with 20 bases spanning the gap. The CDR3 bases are TGTGCCAGCAGCCCCGGGTACCCTAGCAAAAGCTACAATGAGCAGTTCTTC. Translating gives CASSPGYPSKSYNEQFF.

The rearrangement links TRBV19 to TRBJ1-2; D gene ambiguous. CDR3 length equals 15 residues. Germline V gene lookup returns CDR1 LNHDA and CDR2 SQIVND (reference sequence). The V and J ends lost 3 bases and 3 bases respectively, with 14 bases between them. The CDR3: CASSIRGKDYYGYTF. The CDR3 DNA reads TGTGCCAGTAGTATTAGAGGGAAGGATTACTATGGCTACACCTTC.

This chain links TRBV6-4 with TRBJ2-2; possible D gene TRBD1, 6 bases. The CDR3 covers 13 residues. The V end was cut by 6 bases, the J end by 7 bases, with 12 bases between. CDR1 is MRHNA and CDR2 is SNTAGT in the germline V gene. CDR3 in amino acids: CASRGQSDGELFF. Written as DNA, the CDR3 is TGTGCCAGCAGGGGACAAAGTGACGGGGAGCTGTTTTTT.

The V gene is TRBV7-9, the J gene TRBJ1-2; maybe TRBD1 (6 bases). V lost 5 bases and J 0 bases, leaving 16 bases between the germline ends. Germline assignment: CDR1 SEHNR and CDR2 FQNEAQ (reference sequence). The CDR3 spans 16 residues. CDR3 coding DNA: TGTGCCAGCAGCCCCCCTGTCAGGACAGCTAACTATGGCTACACCTTC. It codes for CASSPPVRTANYGYTF.

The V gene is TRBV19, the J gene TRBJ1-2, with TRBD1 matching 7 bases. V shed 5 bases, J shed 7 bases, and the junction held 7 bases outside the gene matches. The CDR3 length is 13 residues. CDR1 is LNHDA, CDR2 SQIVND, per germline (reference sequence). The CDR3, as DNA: TGTGCCAGTAGTGTTGGACAGGCTGGTGGCTACACCTTC. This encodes CASSVGQAGGYTF.

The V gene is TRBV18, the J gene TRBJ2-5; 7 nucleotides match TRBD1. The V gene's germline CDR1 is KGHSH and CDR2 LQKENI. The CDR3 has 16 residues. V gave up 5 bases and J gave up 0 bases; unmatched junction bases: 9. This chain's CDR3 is CASSSSTGPYQETQYF. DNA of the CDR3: TGTGCCAGCTCATCCTCGACAGGGCCGTACCAAGAGACCCAGTACTTC.

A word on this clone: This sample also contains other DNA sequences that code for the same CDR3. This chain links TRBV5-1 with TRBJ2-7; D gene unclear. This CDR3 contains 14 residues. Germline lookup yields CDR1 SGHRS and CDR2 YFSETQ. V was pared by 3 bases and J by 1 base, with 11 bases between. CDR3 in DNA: TGCGCCAGCAGCTCGACCCAAGGATCCTACGAGCAGTACTTC. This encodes CASSSTQGSYEQYF.

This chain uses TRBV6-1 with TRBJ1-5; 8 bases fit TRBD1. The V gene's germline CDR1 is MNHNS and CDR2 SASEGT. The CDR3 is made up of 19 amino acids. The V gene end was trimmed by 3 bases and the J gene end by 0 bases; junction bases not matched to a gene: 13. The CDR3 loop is CASSDPGTGSWNSNQPQHF. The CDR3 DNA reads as TGTGCCAGCAGTGACCCCGGGACAGGTTCTTGGAATAGCAATCAGCCCCAGCATTTT.

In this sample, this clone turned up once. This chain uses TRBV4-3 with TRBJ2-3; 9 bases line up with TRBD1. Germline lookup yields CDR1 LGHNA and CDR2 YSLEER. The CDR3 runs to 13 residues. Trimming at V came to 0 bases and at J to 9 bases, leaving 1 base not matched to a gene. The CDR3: CASSQDGTGTQYF. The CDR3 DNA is TGCGCCAGCAGCCAAGATGGGACAGGGACGCAGTATTTT.

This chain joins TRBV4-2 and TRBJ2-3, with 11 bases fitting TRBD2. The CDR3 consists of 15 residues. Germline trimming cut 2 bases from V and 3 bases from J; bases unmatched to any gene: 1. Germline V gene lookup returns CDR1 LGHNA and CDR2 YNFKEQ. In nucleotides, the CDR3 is TGTGCCAGCAGCCAATGGACTAGCGGGACAGATACGCAGTATTTT. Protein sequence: CASSQWTSGTDTQYF.

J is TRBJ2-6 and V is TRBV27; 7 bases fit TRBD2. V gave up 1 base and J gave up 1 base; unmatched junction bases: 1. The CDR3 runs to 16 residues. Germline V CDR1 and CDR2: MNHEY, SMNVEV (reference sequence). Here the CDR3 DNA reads TGTGCCAGCAGTTTATGGCGGGGGTCTGGGGCCAACGTCCTGACTTTC. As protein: CASSLWRGSGANVLTF.

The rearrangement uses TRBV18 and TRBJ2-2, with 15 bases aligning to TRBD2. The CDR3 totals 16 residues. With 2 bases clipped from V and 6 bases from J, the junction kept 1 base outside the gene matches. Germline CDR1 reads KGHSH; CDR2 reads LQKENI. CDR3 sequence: CASSPGLAGGPGELFF. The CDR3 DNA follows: TGTGCCAGCTCACCAGGACTAGCGGGAGGGCCCGGGGAGCTGTTTTTT.

The CDR3 nucleotides read TGTGCCAGCCTCTGGACTAACACCGGGGAGCTGTTTTTT. Encoded protein: CASLWTNTGELFF. The V gene is TRBV19, the J gene TRBJ2-2; TRBD2 might be the D (5 bases). The CDR3 spans 13 residues. The V end lost 9 bases, the J end lost 2 bases, and 10 bases lay between the germline ends. Germline CDR1 LNHDA, CDR2 SQIVND (reference sequence).

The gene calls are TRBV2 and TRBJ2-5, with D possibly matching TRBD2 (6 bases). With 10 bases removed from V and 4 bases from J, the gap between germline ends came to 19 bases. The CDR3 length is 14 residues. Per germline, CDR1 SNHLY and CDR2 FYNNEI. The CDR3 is CAIDREPTGETQYF. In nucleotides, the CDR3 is TGTGCCATAGACCGGGAGCCGACGGGAGAGACCCAGTACTTC.

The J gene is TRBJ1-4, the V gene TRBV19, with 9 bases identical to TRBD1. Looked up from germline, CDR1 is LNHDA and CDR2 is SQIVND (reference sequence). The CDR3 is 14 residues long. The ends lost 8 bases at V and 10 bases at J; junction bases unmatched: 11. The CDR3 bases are TGTGCCAGTTCTACACTACCGGGACAGGGAAAACTGTTTTTT. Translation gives CASSTLPGQGKLFF.

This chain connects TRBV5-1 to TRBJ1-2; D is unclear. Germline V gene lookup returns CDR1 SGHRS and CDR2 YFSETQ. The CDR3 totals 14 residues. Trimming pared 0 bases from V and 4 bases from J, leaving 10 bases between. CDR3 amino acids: CASSLEAGPYGYTF. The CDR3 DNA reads TGCGCCAGCAGCTTGGAAGCAGGCCCCTATGGCTACACCTTC. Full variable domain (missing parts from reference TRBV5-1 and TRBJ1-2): KAGVTQTPRYLIKTRGQQVTLSCSPISGHRSVSWYQQTPGQGLQFLFEYFSETQRNKGNFPGRFSGRQFSNSRSEMNVSTLELGDSALYLCASSLEAGPYGYTFGSGTRLTVV.

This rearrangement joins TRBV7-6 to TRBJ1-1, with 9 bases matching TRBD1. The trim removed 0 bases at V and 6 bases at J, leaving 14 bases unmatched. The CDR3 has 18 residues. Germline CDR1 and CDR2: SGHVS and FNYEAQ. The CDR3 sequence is CASSLAERNRGPLAEAFF. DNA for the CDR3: TGTGCCAGCAGCTTAGCTGAGCGGAACAGGGGGCCGTTGGCTGAAGCTTTCTTT. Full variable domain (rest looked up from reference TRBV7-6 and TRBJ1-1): GAGVSQSPRYKVTKRGQDVALRCDPISGHVSLYWYRQALGQGPEFLTYFNYEAQQDKSGLPNDRFSAERPEGSISTLTIQRTEQRDSAMYRCASSLAERNRGPLAEAFFGQGTRLTVV.

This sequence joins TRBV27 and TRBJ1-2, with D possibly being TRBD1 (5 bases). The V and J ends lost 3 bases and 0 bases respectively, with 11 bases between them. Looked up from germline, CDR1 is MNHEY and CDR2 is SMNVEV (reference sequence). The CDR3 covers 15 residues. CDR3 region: CASSFIPGANYGYTF. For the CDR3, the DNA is TGTGCCAGCAGTTTCATTCCGGGGGCTAACTATGGCTACACCTTC.